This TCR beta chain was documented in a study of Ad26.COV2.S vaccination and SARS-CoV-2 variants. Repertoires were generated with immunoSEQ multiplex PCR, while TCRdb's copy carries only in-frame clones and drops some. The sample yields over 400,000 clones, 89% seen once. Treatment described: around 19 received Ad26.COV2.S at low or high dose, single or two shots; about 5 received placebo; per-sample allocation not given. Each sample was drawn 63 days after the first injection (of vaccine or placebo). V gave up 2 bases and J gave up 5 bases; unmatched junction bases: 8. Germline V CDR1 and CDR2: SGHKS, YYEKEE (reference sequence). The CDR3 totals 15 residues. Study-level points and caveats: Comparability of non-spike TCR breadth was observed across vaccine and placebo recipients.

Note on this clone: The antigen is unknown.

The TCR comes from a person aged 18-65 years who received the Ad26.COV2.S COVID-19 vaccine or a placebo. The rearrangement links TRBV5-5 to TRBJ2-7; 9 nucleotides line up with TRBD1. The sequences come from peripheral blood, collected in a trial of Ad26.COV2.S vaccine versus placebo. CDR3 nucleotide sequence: TGTGCCAGCAGCTTCAAGGACAGGGGATGGGACGAGCAGTACTTC. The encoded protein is CASSFKDRGWDEQYF.